The present TCR beta chain was sequenced within a study of cytomegalovirus exposure and HLA in healthy donors. Whole-study findings and limits: According to reports, the classifier identified cytomegalovirus status with high specificity and sensitivity. TCR beta sequences reportedly predicted the HLA-A and HLA-B alleles of most subjects accurately.

The donors, nominally healthy at sampling, likely had unrecorded immune exposures. Concerning this clone itself: The antigen remains unidentified.

It was with 60 Vbeta and 13 Jbeta primers that the PCR ran. Here immunoSEQ multiplex PCR was the method, and the copy in TCRdb shows in-frame clones only, minus some. The table gives around 76,000 clones; the top ten clones make up less than 6% of it. The CDR3 extends over 13 amino acids. Trimming pared 4 bases from V and 0 bases from J, leaving 4 bases between. Germline V CDR1 and CDR2: SGDLS, YYNGEE. V is TRBV9 and J is TRBJ2-2; D is unresolved. The specimen sequenced was PBMCs. This receptor was taken from a man aged 40-49 years in good health and CMV-seronegative. CDR3 sequence: CASSPTNTGELFF. DNA for the CDR3: TGTGCCAGCAGCCCAACGAACACCGGGGAGCTGTTTTTT.